The clone carrying this T cell receptor (beta chain) appeared once. What it binds is not known. With 60 Vbeta and 13 Jbeta primers, the PCR was carried out. The protocol was immunoSEQ multiplex PCR, while the TCRdb copy is restricted to in-frame clones and leaves out a portion. The data contain around 140,000 clones, roughly 88% of them singletons. This sample is drawn from a study of cytomegalovirus exposure and HLA in healthy donors. The CDR3 is 19 amino acids. Germline CDR1 and CDR2: SGHVS and FQNEAQ. V shed 2 bases and J 0 bases; nucleotides not matched to a gene: 15. Broader study findings: Another analysis was done later, and it associated 17,000 or so TCR beta sequences with HLA alleles at 0.05 false discovery rate. Later on, a genetic analysis was performed. It linked a missense variant in DCLRE1C with V- and J-gene trimming of TCR beta.

This sequence joins TRBV7-8 and TRBJ1-1; 7 positions agree with TRBD1. The clonotype was recovered from a woman aged 40 to 50 in good health and CMV-seronegative. The sequencing sample was made of PBMCs. In nucleotides, the CDR3 is TGTGCCAGCAGCTTACCAAAGACAGGGACCTTTCGTATGAACACTGAAGCTTTCTTT. This encodes CASSLPKTGTFRMNTEAFF.